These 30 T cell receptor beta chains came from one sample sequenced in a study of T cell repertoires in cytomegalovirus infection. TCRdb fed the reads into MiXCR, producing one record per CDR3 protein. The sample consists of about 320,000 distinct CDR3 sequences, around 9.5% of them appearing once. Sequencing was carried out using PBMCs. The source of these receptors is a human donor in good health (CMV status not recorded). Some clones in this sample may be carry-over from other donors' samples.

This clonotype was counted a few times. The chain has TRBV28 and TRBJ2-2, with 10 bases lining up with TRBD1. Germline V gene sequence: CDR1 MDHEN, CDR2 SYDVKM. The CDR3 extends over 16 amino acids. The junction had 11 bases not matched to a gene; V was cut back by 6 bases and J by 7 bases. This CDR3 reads CASRTGTGELFGELFF. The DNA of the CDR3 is TGTGCCAGCAGGACCGGGACAGGGGAGTTGTTCGGGGAGCTGTTTTTT.

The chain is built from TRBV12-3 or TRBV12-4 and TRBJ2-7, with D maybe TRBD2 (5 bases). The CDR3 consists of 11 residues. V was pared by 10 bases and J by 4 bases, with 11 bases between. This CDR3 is CATGRGYEQYF. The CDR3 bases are TGTGCCACTGGTCGAGGGTACGAGCAGTACTTC.

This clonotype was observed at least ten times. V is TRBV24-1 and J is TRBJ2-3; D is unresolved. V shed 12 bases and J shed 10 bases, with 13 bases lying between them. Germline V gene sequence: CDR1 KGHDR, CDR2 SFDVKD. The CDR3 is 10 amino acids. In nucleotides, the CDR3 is TGTGCCGCTCTAAGTGGGTCGCAGTATTTT. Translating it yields CAALSGSQYF.

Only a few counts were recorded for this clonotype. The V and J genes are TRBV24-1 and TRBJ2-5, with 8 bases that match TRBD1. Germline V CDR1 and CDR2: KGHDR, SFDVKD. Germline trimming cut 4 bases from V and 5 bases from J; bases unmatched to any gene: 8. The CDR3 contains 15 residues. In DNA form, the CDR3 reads TGTGCCACCAGTGACCCGACAGGGGTGGACGAGACCCAGTACTTC. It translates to CATSDPTGVDETQYF.

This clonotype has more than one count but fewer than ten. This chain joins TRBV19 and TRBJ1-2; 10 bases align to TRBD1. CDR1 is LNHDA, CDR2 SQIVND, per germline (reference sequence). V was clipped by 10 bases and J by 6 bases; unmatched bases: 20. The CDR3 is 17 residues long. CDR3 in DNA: TGTGCCATCTCGCCCCGGGACAGGGGATTTGGAGGGGATGGCTACACCTTC. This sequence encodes CAISPRDRGFGGDGYTF. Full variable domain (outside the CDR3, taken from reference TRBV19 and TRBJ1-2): DGGITQSPKYLFRKEGQNVTLSCEQNLNHDAMYWYRQDPGQGLRLIYYSQIVNDFQKGDIAEGYSVSREKKESFPLTVTSAQKNPTAFYLCAISPRDRGFGGDGYTFGSGTRLTVV.

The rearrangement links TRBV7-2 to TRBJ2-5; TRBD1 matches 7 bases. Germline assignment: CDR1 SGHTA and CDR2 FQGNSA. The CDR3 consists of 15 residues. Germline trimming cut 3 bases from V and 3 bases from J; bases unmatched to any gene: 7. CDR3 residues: CASSLTGQRKETQYF. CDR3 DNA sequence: TGTGCCAGCAGCTTGACGGGACAGCGGAAAGAGACCCAGTACTTC.

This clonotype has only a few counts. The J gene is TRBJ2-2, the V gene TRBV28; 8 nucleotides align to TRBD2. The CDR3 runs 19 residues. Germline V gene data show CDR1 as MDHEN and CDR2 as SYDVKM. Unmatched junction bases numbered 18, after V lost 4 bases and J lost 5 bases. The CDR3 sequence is CASSSPGGPGGAGTGELFF. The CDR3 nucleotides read TGTGCCAGCAGTTCCCCGGGGGGGCCCGGGGGGGCCGGTACCGGGGAGCTGTTTTTT.

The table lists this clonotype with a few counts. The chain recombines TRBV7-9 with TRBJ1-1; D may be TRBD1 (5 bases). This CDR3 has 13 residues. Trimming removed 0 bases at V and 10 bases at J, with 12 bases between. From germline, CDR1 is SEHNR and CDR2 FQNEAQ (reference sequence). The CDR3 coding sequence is TGTGCCAGCAGCTTAGCGTCAGGGAGTAGAGCTTTCTTT. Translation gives CASSLASGSRAFF.

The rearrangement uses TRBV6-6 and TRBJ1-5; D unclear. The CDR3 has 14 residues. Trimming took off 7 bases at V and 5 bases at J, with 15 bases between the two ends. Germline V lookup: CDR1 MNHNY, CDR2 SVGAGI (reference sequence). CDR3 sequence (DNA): TGTGCCAGCACCAATCAGGTACTGGATCAGCCCCAGCATTTT. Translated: CASTNQVLDQPQHF.

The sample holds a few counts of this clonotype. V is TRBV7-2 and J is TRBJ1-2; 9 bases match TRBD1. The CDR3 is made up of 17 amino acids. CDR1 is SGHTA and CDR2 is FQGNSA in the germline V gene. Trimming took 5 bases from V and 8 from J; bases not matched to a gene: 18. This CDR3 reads CASSPLGQGSPISGYTF. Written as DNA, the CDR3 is TGTGCCAGCAGCCCACTGGGACAGGGTTCTCCTATTAGCGGCTACACCTTC.

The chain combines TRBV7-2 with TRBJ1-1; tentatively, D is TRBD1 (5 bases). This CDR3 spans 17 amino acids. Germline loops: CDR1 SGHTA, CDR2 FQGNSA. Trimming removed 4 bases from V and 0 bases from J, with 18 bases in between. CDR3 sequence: CASSSIGFGTLNTEAFF. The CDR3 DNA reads TGTGCCAGCAGCTCAATAGGGTTCGGGACTTTGAACACTGAAGCTTTCTTT.

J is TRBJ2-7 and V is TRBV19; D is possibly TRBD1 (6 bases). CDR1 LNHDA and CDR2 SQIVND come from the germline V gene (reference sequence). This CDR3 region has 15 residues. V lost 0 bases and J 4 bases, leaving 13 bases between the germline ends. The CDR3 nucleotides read TGTGCCAGTAGTATAGATCTCGGACAGAGTTACGAGCAGTACTTC. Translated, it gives CASSIDLGQSYEQYF.

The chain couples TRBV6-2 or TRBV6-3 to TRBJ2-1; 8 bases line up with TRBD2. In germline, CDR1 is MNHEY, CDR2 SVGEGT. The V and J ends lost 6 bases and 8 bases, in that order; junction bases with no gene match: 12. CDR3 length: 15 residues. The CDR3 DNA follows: TGTGCCAGCAGCTCGAGCGGACTAGCTCTCGATGAGCAGTTCTTC. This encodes CASSSSGLALDEQFF.

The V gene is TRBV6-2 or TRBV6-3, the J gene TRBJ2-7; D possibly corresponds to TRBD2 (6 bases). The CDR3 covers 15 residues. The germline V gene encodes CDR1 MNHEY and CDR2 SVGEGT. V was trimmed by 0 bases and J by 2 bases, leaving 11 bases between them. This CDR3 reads CASSYSRLVAYEQYF. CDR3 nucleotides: TGTGCCAGCAGTTACTCGAGACTAGTCGCCTACGAGCAGTACTTC.

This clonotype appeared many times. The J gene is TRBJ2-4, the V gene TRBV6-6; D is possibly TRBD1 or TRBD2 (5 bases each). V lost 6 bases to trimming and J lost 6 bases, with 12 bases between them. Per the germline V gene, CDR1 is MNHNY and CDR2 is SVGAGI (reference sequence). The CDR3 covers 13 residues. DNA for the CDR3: TGTGCCAGCAGCTCCGGGGCCGGAAACATTCAGTACTTC. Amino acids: CASSSGAGNIQYF.

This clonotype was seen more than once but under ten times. CDR3 region: CASSRRGFEETQYF. CDR3 sequence (DNA): TGTGCCAGCAGCCGACGGGGGTTCGAAGAGACCCAGTACTTC. The genes are TRBV7-2 and TRBJ2-5, with D possibly TRBD2 on 6 matching bases. Germline CDR1 and CDR2: SGHTA and FQGNSA. The CDR3 extends over 14 amino acids. V lost 5 bases and J lost 3, with 13 bases in between.

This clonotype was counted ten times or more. The CDR3 is CASRPLRLAANQETQYF. In DNA, the CDR3 is TGTGCCAGCAGACCGTTAAGACTAGCGGCGAACCAAGAGACCCAGTACTTC. V gene TRBV28 combines with J gene TRBJ2-5; TRBD2 matches 9 bases. The germline gives CDR1 MDHEN, CDR2 SYDVKM. The CDR3 totals 17 residues. After removal of 6 bases from V and 0 bases from J, the junction contained 11 bases not matched to a gene.

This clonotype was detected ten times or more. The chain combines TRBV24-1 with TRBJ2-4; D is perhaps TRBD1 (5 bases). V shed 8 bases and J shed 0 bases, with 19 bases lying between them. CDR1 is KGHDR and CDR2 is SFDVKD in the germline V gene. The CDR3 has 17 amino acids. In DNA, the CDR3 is TGTGCCACCACCCCCCCCGACAGTTCATTAGCCAAAAACATTCAGTACTTC. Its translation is CATTPPDSSLAKNIQYF.

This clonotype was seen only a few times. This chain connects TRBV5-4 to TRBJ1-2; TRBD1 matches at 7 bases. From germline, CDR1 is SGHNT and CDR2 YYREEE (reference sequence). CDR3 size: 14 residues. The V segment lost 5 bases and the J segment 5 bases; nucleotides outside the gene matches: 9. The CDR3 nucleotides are TGTGCCAGCAGGCTGCAGGGGGGCTCTTATGGCTACACCTTC. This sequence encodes CASRLQGGSYGYTF. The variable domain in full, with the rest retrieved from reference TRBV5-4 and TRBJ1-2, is ETGVTQSPTHLIKTRGQQVTLRCSSQSGHNTVSWYQQALGQGPQFIFQYYREEENGRGNFPPRFSGLQFPNYSSELNVNALELDDSALYLCASRLQGGSYGYTFGSGTRLTVV.

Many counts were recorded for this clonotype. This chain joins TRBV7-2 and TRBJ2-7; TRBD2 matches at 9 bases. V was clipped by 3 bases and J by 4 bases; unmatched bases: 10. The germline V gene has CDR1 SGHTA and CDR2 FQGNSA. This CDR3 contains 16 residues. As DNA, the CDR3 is TGTGCCAGCAGCTTCCTTCCGGTAGCGGGAGCTTACGAGCAGTACTTC. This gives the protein CASSFLPVAGAYEQYF.

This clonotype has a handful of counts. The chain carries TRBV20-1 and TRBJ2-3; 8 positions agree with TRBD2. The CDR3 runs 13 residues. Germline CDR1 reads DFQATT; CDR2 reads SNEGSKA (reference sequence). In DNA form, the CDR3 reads TGCACCCTTAGCGGGGCCCTCACAGATACGCAGTATTTT. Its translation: CTLSGALTDTQYF.

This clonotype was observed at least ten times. CDR3 sequence: CASSQDGTRTHEQYF. CDR3 in DNA: TGTGCCAGCAGCCAGGACGGGACTAGGACACACGAGCAGTACTTC. This chain links TRBV7-2 with TRBJ2-7, with 8 bases that match TRBD2. V dropped 5 bases and J dropped 5; count of bases not matched to a gene: 11. The CDR3 has 15 residues. The V gene's germline CDR1 is SGHTA and CDR2 FQGNSA.

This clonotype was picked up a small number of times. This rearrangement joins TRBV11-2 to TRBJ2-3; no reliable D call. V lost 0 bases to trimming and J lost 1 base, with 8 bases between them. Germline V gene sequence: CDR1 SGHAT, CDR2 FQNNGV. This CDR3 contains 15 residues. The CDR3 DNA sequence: TGTGCCAGCAGCTTAGAGGGTGGTGGCACAGATACGCAGTATTTT. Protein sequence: CASSLEGGGTDTQYF. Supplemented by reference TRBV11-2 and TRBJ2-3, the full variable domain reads EAGVAQSPRYKIIEKRQSVAFWCNPISGHATLYWYQQILGQGPKLLIQFQNNGVVDDSQLPKDRFSAERLKGVDSTLKIQPAKLEDSAVYLCASSLEGGGTDTQYFGPGTRLTVL.

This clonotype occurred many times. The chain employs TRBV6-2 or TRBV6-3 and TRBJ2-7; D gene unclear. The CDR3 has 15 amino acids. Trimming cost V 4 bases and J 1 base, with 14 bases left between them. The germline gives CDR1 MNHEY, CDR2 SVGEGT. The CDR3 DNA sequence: TGTGCCAGCAGTTCGGCAGCCTCTATATCCTACGAGCAGTACTTC. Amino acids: CASSSAASISYEQYF.

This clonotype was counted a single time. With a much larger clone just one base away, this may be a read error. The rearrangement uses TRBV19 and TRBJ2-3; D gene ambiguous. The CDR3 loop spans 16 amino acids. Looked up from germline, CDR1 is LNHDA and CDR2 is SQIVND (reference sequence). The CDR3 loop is CASSIVGVRRTDSQYF. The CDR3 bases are TGTGCCAGTAGTATAGTCGGAGTCCGCCGCACAGATTCGCAGTATTTT.

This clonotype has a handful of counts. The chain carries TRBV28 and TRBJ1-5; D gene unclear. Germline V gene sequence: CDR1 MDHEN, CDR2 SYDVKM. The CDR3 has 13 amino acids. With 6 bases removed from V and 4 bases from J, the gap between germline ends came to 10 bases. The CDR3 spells CASRTWANQPQHF. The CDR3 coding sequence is TGTGCCAGCAGGACATGGGCAAATCAGCCCCAGCATTTT.

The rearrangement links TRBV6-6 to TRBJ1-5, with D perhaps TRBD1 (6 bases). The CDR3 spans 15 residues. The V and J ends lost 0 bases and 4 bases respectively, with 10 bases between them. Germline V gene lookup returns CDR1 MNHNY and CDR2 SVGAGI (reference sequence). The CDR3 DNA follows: TGTGCCAGCAGTTACTCGTTGAGGGGGAATCAGCCCCAGCATTTT. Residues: CASSYSLRGNQPQHF.

The CDR3 sequence is CASSHLRLDTQYF. The CDR3 bases are TGTGCCAGCAGCCACTTAAGGTTGGATACGCAGTATTTT. J is TRBJ2-3 and V is TRBV12-3 or TRBV12-4; D not resolved. V gave up 6 bases and J gave up 6 bases, with 13 bases separating them. This CDR3 spans 13 amino acids.

The CDR3 DNA follows: TGTGCCAGCGGACTTAACAGGGCTAGCGGGGGGGGAGATACGCAGTATTTT. It codes for CASGLNRASGGGDTQYF. This chain links TRBV27 with TRBJ2-3; the match to TRBD2 covers 12 bases. CDR1 is MNHEY and CDR2 is SMNVEV in the germline V gene (reference sequence). The J segment lost 5 bases and the V segment lost 8 bases, leaving 14 bases of the junction unmatched. CDR3 length: 17 amino acids.

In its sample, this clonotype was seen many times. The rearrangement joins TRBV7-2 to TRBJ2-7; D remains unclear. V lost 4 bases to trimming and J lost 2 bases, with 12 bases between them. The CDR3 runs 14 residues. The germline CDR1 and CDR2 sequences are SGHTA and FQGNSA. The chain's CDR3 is CASSSRAATYEQYF. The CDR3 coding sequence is TGTGCCAGCAGCTCCCGGGCCGCGACCTACGAGCAGTACTTC.